This T cell receptor (beta chain) was retrieved from a study of blood T cell repertoires in COVID-19. Background on the study: COVID-19 samples collected from the United States, Italy and Spain covered acute and convalescent phases.

Per the original methods: Nucleated cell counts were estimated from reference gene primer amplification. The data were produced by immunoSEQ multiplex PCR, yet TCRdb's version contains in-frame clones alone and is incomplete. The V and J calls and clone size were taken over from that table, and D and trimming were inferred from the DNA. Of 200,000 to 250,000 clones detected, about four fifths appear once; the ten largest clones hold around 7%. The CDR3 consists of 14 residues. CDR1 and CDR2 (germline): GTSNPN, SVGIG (reference sequence). Trimming at V came to 2 bases and at J to 4 bases, leaving 5 bases not matched to a gene.

The rearrangement joins TRBV30 to TRBJ2-3; 8 nucleotides agree with TRBD2. The sequence was obtained from a woman at least 80 years old with COVID-19, enrolled during active disease. Sequenced material: peripheral blood. The CDR3, as DNA: TGTGCCTGGAGTCCCCGGGGGGGCGCAGATACGCAGTATTTT. Its protein is CAWSPRGGADTQYF.